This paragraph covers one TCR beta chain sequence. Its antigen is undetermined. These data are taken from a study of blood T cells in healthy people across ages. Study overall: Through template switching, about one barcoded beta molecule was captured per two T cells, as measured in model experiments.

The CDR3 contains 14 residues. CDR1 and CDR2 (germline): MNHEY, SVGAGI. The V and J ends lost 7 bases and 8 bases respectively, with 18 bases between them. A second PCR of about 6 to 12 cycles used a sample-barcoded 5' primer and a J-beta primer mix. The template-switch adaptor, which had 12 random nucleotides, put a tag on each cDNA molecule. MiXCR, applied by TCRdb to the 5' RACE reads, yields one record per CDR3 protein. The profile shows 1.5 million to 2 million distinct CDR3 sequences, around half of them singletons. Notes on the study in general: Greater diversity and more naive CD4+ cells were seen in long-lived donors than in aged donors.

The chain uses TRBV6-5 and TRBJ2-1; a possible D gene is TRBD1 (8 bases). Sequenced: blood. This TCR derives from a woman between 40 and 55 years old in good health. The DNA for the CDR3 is TGTGCCAGCATCAACGGACAGGGAGGGGATGAGCAGTTCTTC. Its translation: CASINGQGGDEQFF.